These T cell receptor beta chains were read from a single sample in a study of vaccination and CD4 T cells after COVID-19. No antigens are known for them. Using its own MiXCR run on the PCR reads, TCRdb lists one record per CDR3 protein. The data contain 22,000 or so distinct CDR3 sequences, about 51% of them singletons. The material sequenced was CD4+ T cells from blood, cultured in vitro. The receptors come from a human donor who had recovered from COVID-19. CDR3s include the opening cysteine and the closing phenylalanine or tryptophan. Expanded clones get a size class; other rows say once, few or many, or leave the size out.

17	TRBV6-5	NA	TRBJ1-5	CASSLAGTPMSNQPQHF
19	TRBV6-1	NA	TRBJ2-1	CASSELLSGRAQWRNEQFF
17	TRBV20-1	NA	TRBJ2-3	CSATGGGRGTSTDTQYF
15	TRBV28	NA	TRBJ2-3	CASSLAGGATDTQYF
15	TRBV7-2	NA	TRBJ2-3	CASSLASFGTDTQYF
13	TRBV6-1	few	TRBJ1-2	CASGTARSYGYTF
14	TRBV20-1	few	TRBJ2-2	CSASRQGNTGELFF
15	TRBV20-1	NA	TRBJ1-2	CSARDSGTGTRGYTF
15	TRBV20-1	NA	TRBJ1-1	CSARDPGQLNTEAFF
12	TRBV15	NA	TRBJ1-2	CATSRAGGGYTF
12	TRBV7-3	few	TRBJ1-6	CASSFENSPLHF
16	TRBV20-1	NA	TRBJ2-1	CSAHDPGTSSSNEQFF
15	TRBV6-1	once	TRBJ2-7	CASSEARAAAYEQYF
14	TRBV9	NA	TRBJ1-6	CASSADRPGSPLHF
14	TRBV11-2	NA	TRBJ2-7	CASSLGLAGYEQYF
14	TRBV10-3	few	TRBJ2-7	CAIRSLERSYEQYF
17	TRBV6-1	NA	TRBJ1-2	CASWIPGQGRRKDGYTF
12	TRBV20-1	NA	TRBJ1-1	CSAREGTLEAFF
13	TRBV18	NA	TRBJ2-1	CASSPRTDHWQFF
14	TRBV2	NA	TRBJ2-3	CASHRTLSTDTQYF
15	TRBV5-1	NA	TRBJ1-1	CASSFPTPQGTEAFF
15	TRBV6-1	NA	TRBJ1-4	CASSTDGLPNEKLFF
17	TRBV6-5	NA	TRBJ1-6	CASSYSKKQGIDSPLHF
15	TRBV9	NA	TRBJ1-1	CASSVEGRGGTEAFF
16	TRBV19	few	TRBJ1-5	CASSGRLLYSNQPQHF
13	TRBV5-8	NA	TRBJ1-5	CASSRDRGQPQHF
13	TRBV7-7	NA	TRBJ1-5	CASSLDFNQPQHF
16	TRBV20-1	NA	TRBJ1-2	CSAAFNSYQGGYGYTF
13	TRBV6-2/TRBV6-3	NA	TRBJ2-5	CASSYRGLETQYF
14	TRBV10-3	NA	TRBJ2-1	CATRFETSGVEQFF
15	TRBV27	few	TRBJ2-2	CASTLMGGSTGELFF
14	TRBV12-3/TRBV12-4	NA	TRBJ1-1	CASRRGPGGTEAFF
14	TRBV2	NA	TRBJ1-5	CASSYTRGNQPQHF
15	TRBV27	once	TRBJ2-1	CASSLTGGARSEQFF
12	TRBV2	NA	TRBJ1-1	CASTRGDTEAFF
16	TRBV20-1	NA	TRBJ2-1	CSAGGLAGSSYNEQFF
13	TRBV6-1	few	TRBJ1-2	CASSQTRGYGYTF
13	TRBV20-1	NA	TRBJ1-5	CSASDRTGQPQHF
17	TRBV30	once	TRBJ1-2	CAWSGAGATGPYYGYTF
15	TRBV28	NA	TRBJ1-2	CASSRTGASGGGYTF
14	TRBV24-1	NA	TRBJ2-5	CATSDSGTEETQYF
16	TRBV15	few	TRBJ2-7	CATSRGTSGRVVEQYF
15	TRBV4-1	NA	TRBJ2-2	CASSQSFQGTGELFF
13	TRBV7-9	NA	TRBJ1-1	CASSFEANTEAFF
17	TRBV28	NA	TRBJ1-1	CASRVRGRRLGNTEAFF
15	TRBV7-9	NA	TRBJ2-5	CASSRAGGGQETQYF
13	TRBV20-1	NA	TRBJ2-7	CSARNRLAGEQYF
15	TRBV2	NA	TRBJ2-1	CASSVGTGVINEQFF
15	TRBV19	once	TRBJ2-3	CASMRLGQTTDTQYF
12	TRBV20-1	NA	TRBJ1-4	CSARQGREKLFF
13	TRBV19	NA	TRBJ2-5	CASSILGQETQYF
15	TRBV6-2/TRBV6-3	once	TRBJ1-4	CASSYSAGGGEKLFF
15	TRBV5-4	few	TRBJ2-3	CASSPRLAGVDTQYF